Here is one TCR beta chain with its context. Repertoires were generated with immunoSEQ multiplex PCR, while TCRdb's copy carries only in-frame clones and drops some. The repertoire holds under 300,000 clones, with roughly 70% as singletons. The data stem from a study of cytotoxic CD8 clonotypes in ibrutinib-treated CLL. V shed 5 bases and J shed 4 bases, with 18 bases lying between them. In germline, CDR1 is MDHEN, CDR2 SYDVKM. CDR3 size: 15 residues. The V gene is TRBV28, the J gene TRBJ2-7; possible D gene TRBD2, 6 bases. Specimen: PBMCs, collected after 24 months of ibrutinib treatment. The sequence derives from a human donor with chronic lymphocytic leukemia. The CDR3 nucleotides read TGTGCCAGCAGTGGGCCGGGACTTATCACTTACGAGCAGTACTTC. Translated: CASSGPGLITYEQYF.